A single T cell receptor beta chain is shown here with its context. What it binds is not known. The donors were part of the 120-subject validation cohort, which stood apart from the 666-subject first cohort. This record comes from a study of cytomegalovirus exposure and HLA in healthy donors. General study findings and limits: High sensitivity and specificity were reportedly achieved when the classifier diagnosed cytomegalovirus status. Whilst most TCR sequences proved rare, a subset of public TCRs occurred across many donors.

The CDR3 spans 15 residues. V lost 5 bases to trimming and J lost 1 base, with 14 bases between them. Per germline, CDR1 SEHNR and CDR2 FQNEAQ (reference sequence). Produced via immunoSEQ multiplex PCR; TCRdb's table is partial and in-frame only. The profile shows about 120,000 clones, roughly 88% of them singletons. The rearrangement links TRBV7-9 to TRBJ1-1; D gene unclear. Sequenced material: PBMCs. This sequence was found in a man aged 18 to 29 in good health and CMV-seronegative. The CDR3 spells CASSRVGRGNTEAFF. Here the CDR3 DNA reads TGTGCCAGCAGCCGAGTCGGACGGGGGAACACTGAAGCTTTCTTT.